This T cell receptor beta chain comes out of a study of cytotoxic CD8 clonotypes in ibrutinib-treated CLL. Overall study findings and caveats: Clonotypes that were public were uncommon, and they contracted or stayed stable on treatment. While tracking circulating CD8+ T-cell counts, baseline clonality exceeded that of age-matched healthy donors.

Data came from immunoSEQ multiplex PCR; TCRdb stores just in-frame clones and leaves some out. The sample contains some 140,000 clones, over 60% of which appear only once. CDR1 is GTSNPN, CDR2 SVGIG, per germline (reference sequence). The CDR3 is 14 amino acids. Germline trimming cut 7 bases from V and 0 bases from J; bases unmatched to any gene: 4. Turning to this clone: Its antigen is as yet unknown.

The clonotype originates from a human donor with chronic lymphocytic leukemia. Here the sequenced sample was PBMCs, taken after 12 months of ibrutinib treatment. The V call is TRBV30, the J call TRBJ2-4; 9 bases are shared with TRBD1. CDR3 residues: CAFHRGLAKNIQYF. CDR3 sequence (DNA): TGTGCCTTCCACAGGGGGCTAGCCAAAAACATTCAGTACTTC.